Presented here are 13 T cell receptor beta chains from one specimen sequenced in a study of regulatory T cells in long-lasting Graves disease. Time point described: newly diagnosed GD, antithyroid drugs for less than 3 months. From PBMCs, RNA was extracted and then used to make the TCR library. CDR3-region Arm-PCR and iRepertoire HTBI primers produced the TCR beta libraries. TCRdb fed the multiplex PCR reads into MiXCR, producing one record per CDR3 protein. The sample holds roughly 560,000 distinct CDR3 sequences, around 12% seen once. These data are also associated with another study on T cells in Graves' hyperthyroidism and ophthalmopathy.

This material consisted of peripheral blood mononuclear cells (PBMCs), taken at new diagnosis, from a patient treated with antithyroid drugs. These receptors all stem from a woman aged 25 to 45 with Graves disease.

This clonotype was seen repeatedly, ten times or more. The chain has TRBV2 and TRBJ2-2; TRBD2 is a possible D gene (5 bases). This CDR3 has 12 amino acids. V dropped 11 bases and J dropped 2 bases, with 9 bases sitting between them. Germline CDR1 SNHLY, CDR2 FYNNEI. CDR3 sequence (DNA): TGTGCCTTCGAGGGCAACACCGGGGAGCTGTTTTTT. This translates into CAFEGNTGELFF.

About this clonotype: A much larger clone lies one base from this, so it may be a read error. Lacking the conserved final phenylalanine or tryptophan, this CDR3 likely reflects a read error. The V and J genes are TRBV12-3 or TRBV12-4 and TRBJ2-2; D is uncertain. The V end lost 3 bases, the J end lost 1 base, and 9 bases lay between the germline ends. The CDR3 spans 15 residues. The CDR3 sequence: CASSLTTENTGELFL. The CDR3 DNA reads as TGTGCCAGCAGTTTGACGACGGAGAACACCGGGGAGCTGTTTCTT.

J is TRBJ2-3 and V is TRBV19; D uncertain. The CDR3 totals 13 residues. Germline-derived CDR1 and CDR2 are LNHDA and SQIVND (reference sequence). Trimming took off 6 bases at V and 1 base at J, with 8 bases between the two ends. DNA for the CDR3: TGTGCCAGTAGGCGCGAGGGCACAGATACGCAGTATTTT. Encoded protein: CASRREGTDTQYF.

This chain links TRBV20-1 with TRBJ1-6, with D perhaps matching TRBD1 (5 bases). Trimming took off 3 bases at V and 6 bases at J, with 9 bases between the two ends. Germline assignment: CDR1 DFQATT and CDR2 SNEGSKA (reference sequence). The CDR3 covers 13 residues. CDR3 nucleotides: TGCAGTGCTAGTGGGGCACTTAATTCACCCCTCCACTTT. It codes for CSASGALNSPLHF.

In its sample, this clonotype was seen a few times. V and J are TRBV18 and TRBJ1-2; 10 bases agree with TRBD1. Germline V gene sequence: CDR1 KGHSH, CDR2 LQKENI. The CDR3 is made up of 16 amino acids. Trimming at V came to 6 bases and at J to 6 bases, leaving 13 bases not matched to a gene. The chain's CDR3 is CASSLTTGTGVHGYTF. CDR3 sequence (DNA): TGTGCCAGCTCGCTAACAACCGGGACAGGGGTCCATGGCTACACCTTC.

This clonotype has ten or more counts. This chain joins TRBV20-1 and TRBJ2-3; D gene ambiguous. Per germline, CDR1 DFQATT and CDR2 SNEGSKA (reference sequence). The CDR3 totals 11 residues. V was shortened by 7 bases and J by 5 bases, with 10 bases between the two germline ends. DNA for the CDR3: TGCAGTGGTCCTCGTGGAGATACGCAGTATTTT. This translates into CSGPRGDTQYF.

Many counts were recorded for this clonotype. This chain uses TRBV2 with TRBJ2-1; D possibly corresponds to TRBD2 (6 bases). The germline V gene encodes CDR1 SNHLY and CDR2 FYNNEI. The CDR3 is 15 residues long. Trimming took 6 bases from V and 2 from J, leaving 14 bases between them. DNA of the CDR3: TGTGCCAGCAGCGTTAACTTAGCGGCCTACAATGAGCAGTTCTTC. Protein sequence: CASSVNLAAYNEQFF.

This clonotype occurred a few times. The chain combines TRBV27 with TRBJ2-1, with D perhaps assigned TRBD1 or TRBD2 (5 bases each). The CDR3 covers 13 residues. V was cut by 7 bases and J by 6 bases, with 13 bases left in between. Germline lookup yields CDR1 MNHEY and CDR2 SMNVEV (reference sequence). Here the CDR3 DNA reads TGTGCCAGCATAGGGGACGGGCCCAATGAGCAGTTCTTC. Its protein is CASIGDGPNEQFF.

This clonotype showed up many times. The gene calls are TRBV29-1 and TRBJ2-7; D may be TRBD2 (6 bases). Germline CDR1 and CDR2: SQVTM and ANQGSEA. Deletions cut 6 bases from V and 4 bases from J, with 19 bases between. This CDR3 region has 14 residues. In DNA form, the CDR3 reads TGCAGCGTGTCATTCGGGAGTGGTAGGTACGAGCAGTACTTC. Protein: CSVSFGSGRYEQYF.

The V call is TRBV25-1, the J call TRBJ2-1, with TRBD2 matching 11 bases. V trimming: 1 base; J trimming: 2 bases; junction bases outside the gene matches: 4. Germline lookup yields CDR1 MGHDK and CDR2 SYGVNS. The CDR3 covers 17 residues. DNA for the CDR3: TGTGCCAGCAGTGAATTCACTAGCGGGAGTCCCTACAATGAGCAGTTCTTC. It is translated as CASSEFTSGSPYNEQFF. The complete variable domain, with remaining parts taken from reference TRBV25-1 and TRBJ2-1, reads EADIYQTPRYLVIGTGKKITLECSQTMGHDKMYWYQQDPGMELHLIHYSYGVNSTEKGDLSSESTVSRIRTEHFPLTLESARPSHTSQYLCASSEFTSGSPYNEQFFGPGTRLTVL.

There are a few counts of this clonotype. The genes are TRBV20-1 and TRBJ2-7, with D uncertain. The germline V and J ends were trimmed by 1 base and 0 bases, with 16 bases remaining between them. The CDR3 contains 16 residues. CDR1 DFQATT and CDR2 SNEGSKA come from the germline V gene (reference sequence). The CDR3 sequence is CSARVFTLEYSYEQYF. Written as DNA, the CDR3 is TGCAGTGCTAGAGTATTCACGTTGGAGTACTCCTACGAGCAGTACTTC.

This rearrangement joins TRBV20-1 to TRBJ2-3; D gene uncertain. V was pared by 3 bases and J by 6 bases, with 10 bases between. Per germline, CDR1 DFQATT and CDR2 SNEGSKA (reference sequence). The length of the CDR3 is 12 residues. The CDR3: CSASEVADTQYF. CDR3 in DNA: TGCAGTGCTAGCGAGGTAGCTGATACGCAGTATTTT.

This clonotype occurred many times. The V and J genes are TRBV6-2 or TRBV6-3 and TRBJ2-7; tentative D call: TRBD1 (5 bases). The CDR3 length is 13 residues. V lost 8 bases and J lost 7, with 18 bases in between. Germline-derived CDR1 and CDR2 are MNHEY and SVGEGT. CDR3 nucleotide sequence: TGTGCCAGCTCTTCGACAGCCTCTCCGGAGCAGTACTTC. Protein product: CASSSTASPEQYF.